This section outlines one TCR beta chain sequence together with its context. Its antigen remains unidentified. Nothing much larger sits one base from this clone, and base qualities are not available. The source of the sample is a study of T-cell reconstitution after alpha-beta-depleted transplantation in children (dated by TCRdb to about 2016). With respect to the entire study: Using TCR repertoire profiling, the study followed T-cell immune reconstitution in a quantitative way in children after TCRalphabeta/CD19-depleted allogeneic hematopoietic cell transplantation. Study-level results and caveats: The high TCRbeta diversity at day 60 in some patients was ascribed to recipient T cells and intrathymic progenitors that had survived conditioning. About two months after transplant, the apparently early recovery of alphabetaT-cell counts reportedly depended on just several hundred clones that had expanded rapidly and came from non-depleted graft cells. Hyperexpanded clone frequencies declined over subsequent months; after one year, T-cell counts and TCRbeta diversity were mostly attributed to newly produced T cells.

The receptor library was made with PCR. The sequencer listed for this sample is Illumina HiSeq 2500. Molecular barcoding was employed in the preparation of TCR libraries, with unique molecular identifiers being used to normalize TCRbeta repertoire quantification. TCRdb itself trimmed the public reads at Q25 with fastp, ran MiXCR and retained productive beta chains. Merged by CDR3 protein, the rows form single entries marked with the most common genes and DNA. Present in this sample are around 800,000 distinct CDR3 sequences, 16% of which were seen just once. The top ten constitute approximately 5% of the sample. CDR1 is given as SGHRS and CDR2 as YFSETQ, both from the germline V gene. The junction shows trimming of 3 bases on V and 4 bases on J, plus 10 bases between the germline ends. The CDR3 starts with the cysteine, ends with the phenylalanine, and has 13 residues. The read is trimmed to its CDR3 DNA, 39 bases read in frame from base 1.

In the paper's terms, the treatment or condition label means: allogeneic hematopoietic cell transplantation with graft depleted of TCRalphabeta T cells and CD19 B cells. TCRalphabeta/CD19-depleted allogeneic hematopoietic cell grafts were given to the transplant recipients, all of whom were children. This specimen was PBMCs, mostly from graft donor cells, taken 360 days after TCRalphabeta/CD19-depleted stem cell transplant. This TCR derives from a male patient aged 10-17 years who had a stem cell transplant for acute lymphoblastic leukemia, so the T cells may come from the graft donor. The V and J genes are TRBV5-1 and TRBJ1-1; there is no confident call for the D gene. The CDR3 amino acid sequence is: CASSSLTVTEAFF. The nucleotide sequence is TGCGCCAGCAGCTCATTAACGGTCACTGAAGCTTTCTTT.